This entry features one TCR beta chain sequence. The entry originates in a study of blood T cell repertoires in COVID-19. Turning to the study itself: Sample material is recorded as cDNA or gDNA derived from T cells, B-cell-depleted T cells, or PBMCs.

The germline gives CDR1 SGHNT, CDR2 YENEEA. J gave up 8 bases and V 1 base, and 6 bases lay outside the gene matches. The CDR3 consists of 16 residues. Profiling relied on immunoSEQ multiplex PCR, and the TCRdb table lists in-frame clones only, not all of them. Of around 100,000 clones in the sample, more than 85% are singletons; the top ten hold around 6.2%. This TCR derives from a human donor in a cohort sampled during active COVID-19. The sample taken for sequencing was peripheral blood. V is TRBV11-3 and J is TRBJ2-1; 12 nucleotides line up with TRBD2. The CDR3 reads CASSLGGLAGGDEQFF. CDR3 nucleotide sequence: TGTGCCAGCAGCTTAGGAGGTCTAGCGGGGGGGGATGAGCAGTTCTTC.